This T cell receptor (beta chain) was recovered during a study of shared T cell receptors in the human thymus (dated by TCRdb to the early 2020s). As for the study more broadly: The study examined how the human thymus generates shared, self-reactive T-cell receptor alpha chains.

The library was made by the immunoSEQ multiplex PCR assay. TCRdb limited this immuneACCESS table to in-frame rearrangements with V and J called. A share of clones is missing; checked studies link under half to unresolved V genes, and the rest is unexplained. The sample yields 600,000 to 900,000 clones; 70% to 90% were counted once. Clones ranked in the top ten supply roughly 0.01% of the sample. Comment on this clone: It has no known antigen specificity. Base-call qualities are not available, and no considerably larger clone is one nucleotide away.

These data were also reused for a study on human thymus T cells. The second study also describes: Donors were immunologically healthy infants undergoing open corrective cardiac surgery for congenital heart defects in Finland. Thymus tissue was obtained as surgical resects removed during corrective cardiac surgery. Both the thymic and the peripheral blood repertoires appeared to show biased V and J gene segment usage. The related research found that thymic TCR repertoires overlapped highly between unrelated individuals. The study used 7 to 9 infant thymus samples plus four related peripheral blood samples to characterize TCR alpha and beta repertoires. The cohort included about 6 male and a couple of female infants, with donor ages spanning 7 to 244 days. Thymocytes were freed from the tissue by mechanical means and kept at -70 degrees C as pellets of roughly 9.5-31 million cells. Genomic DNA was extracted from frozen cell pellets with a QIAsymphony instrument. TCRB and TCRAD loci were amplified from a standardized quantity of quality-controlled genomic DNA using the immunoSEQ multiplex PCR assay. The amplicons spanned the V(D)J region and were long enough to cover the CDR3 and allow V and J genes to be identified. Through the commercial immunoSEQ service, the amplicons were sequenced on an Illumina platform. Primer bias and sequencing errors were corrected as previously described, and TCRAD and TCRB were defined on the basis of the IMGT database. Analysis of the repertoires was done with immunoSEQ Analyzer 3.0 and VDJTools and included basic statistics, V/J segment usage, diversity estimates, rarefaction and pairwise overlap. Diversity was estimated using the Chao1, ChaoE, Efron-Thisted, Shannon and inverse Simpson indices, and was also estimated on datasets down-sampled to the size of the smallest sample. Repertoire overlap used strict matching of CDR3 nucleotide sequence, V gene and J gene, with Jaccard-based multidimensional scaling clustering. On average, thymus samples gave 800,000 or so unique TCRB clonotypes, whereas blood samples gave about 84,000.

The sample was thymocytes. This clonotype was obtained from a girl under three years old with a congenital heart defect. Donor details come from another sample of the same person, matched by shared clones.

The CDR3 region reads CASSAQGRPLHF. In nucleotides, the sequence is TGTGCCAGCAGCGCACAGGGAAGACCCCTCCACTTT. The rearranged chain carries TRBV9 and TRBJ1-6; a tentative D match to TRBD1 spans 6 bases. From the cysteine up to the phenylalanine, the CDR3 has a length of 12 residues. Left in the record is the CDR3 DNA by itself, 36 bases read in frame from the first base. As encoded in the germline V gene, CDR1 is SGDLS while CDR2 is YYNGEE. V gives up 3 bases and J gives up 12 bases, and the segment between their germline ends measures 10 bases.